This T cell receptor (beta chain) is drawn from a study of technical replicates of blood from several donors. This clone was observed a few times. Some clones are missing from TCRdb's copy, which holds only in-frame ones; the method was immunoSEQ multiplex PCR. The sample lists about 83,000 clones, about 91% occurring once. Sequencing used T cells isolated from PBMCs. This TCR was recovered from a human donor in good health.

The CDR3: CASSETGNQPQHF. CDR3 DNA sequence: TGCGCCAGCAGCGAGACAGGGAATCAGCCCCAGCATTTT. The chain carries TRBV5-1 and TRBJ1-5; 7 positions match TRBD1. After removal of 4 bases from V and 4 bases from J, the junction contained 2 bases not matched to a gene. Germline lookup yields CDR1 SGHRS and CDR2 YFSETQ. CDR3 size: 13 residues.